Below, 9 T cell receptor beta chains from the same sample are listed, as sequenced in a study of blood T cell repertoires in COVID-19. Sequencing used immunoSEQ multiplex PCR; TCRdb keeps in-frame clones, though not all of them. The sample has 150,000 to 200,000 clones, more than 65% seen once. The source material was peripheral blood. The source of these receptors is a human donor with acute or convalescent COVID-19. The donor label of this sample is uncertain.

This chain connects TRBV6-1 to TRBJ2-1, with D possibly TRBD2 on 6 matching bases. V lost 6 bases to trimming and J lost 3 bases, with 9 bases between them. Germline V gives CDR1 MNHNS, CDR2 SASEGT. The CDR3 sequence is 13 residues long. This chain's CDR3 is CASRAGRYNEQFF. The CDR3 nucleotides are TGTGCCAGCAGAGCGGGCCGCTACAATGAGCAGTTCTTC.

The rearrangement joins TRBV3-1 (or the pseudogene TRBV3-2) to TRBJ1-2; tentative D call: TRBD1 (5 bases). CDR3 length: 14 residues. V gave up 2 bases and J gave up 3 bases, with 10 bases separating them. Per the germline V gene, CDR1 is LGHDT and CDR2 is YNNKEL (reference sequence). In nucleotides, the CDR3 is TGTGCCAGCAGCCAATATCAGGGTGACTATGGCTACACCTTC. The encoded protein is CASSQYQGDYGYTF.

This chain links TRBV12-1 with TRBJ2-1; the table's D call TRBD1 went unverified against the DNA. TRBV12-1 represents a pseudogene. This CDR3 has 16 residues. For the CDR3, the DNA is TGTGCCAGCAGCTTTGGGGGGGACAGGGCTTTCGATGAGCAGTTCTTC. Amino acid sequence: CASSFGGDRAFDEQFF.

This sequence joins TRBV21-1 and TRBJ2-7; the listed D gene, TRBD1, was not tested against the DNA. TRBV21-1 is a pseudogene locus. There are 14 residues in the CDR3. CDR3 in DNA: TGTGCCAGCAGCAAAGGGACAGGGGACCCTTCACAGTACTTC. Translation gives CASSKGTGDPSQYF.

The chain employs TRBV10-1 and TRBJ1-2; 7 nucleotides agree with TRBD1. Germline CDR1 reads WNHNN; CDR2 reads SYGVQD (reference sequence). The CDR3 has 14 amino acids. V lost 4 bases to trimming and J lost 6 bases; unmatched junction nucleotides: 8. Here the CDR3 reads CASSAVRGTHGYTF. CDR3 nucleotide sequence: TGCGCCAGCAGTGCCGTCAGGGGGACCCATGGCTACACCTTC.

In this sample, this clone turned up once. V usage is TRBV10-1 and J usage is TRBJ2-5, with 13 bases that match TRBD2. J lost 1 base, V lost 6 bases, and 8 bases had no gene match. Germline V lookup: CDR1 WNHNN, CDR2 SYGVQD (reference sequence). The CDR3 is made up of 17 amino acids. The CDR3 loop is CASRAGLAGVFQETQYF. For the CDR3, the DNA is TGCGCCAGCAGGGCCGGACTAGCGGGAGTATTCCAAGAGACCCAGTACTTC.

A remark on this clone: Distinct nucleotide sequences in the sample also encode this CDR3. This rearrangement joins TRBV9 to TRBJ1-1, with D perhaps TRBD1 (5 bases). Germline CDR1 reads SGDLS; CDR2 reads YYNGEE. V dropped 0 bases and J dropped 4 bases, with 10 bases sitting between them. The CDR3 has 14 residues. Written as DNA, the CDR3 is TGTGCCAGCAGCGTAGGGGGCGGTGCCACTGAAGCTTTCTTT. It yields the protein CASSVGGGATEAFF.

The sample holds one count of this clone. The rearrangement joins TRBV5-1 to TRBJ2-5; 10 nucleotides agree with TRBD1. Germline V gives CDR1 SGHRS, CDR2 YFSETQ. The ends lost 3 bases at V and 3 bases at J; junction bases unmatched: 5. This CDR3 region has 15 residues. As DNA, the CDR3 is TGCGCCAGCAGCTACTCCGGGACAGGGGAAGAGACCCAGTACTTC. It codes for CASSYSGTGEETQYF. The full variable domain, completed using reference TRBV5-1 and TRBJ2-5, is KAGVTQTPRYLIKTRGQQVTLSCSPISGHRSVSWYQQTPGQGLQFLFEYFSETQRNKGNFPGRFSGRQFSNSRSEMNVSTLELGDSALYLCASSYSGTGEETQYFGPGTRLLVL.

In this sample, this clone turned up once. The chain employs TRBV7-2 and TRBJ2-2; TRBD2 matches 11 bases. CDR1 SGHTA and CDR2 FQGNSA come from the germline V gene. The CDR3 loop spans 16 amino acids. V lost 2 bases, J lost 6 bases, and 5 bases stayed unmatched. The DNA of the CDR3 is TGTGCCAGCAGCTTATCACTAGCGGGAGATGCCGGGGAGCTGTTTTTT. Protein sequence: CASSLSLAGDAGELFF.